The 28 T cell receptor beta chains presented below share a single source sample, sequenced in a study of cytomegalovirus exposure and HLA in healthy donors. Use of 60 Vbeta and 13 Jbeta primers characterized the PCR. Repertoires were generated with immunoSEQ multiplex PCR, while TCRdb's copy carries only in-frame clones and drops some. The sample data list roughly 120,000 clones. Sequenced material: PBMCs. These receptors all come from a man aged 25 to 45 in good health and CMV-seronegative.

The V gene is TRBV2, the J gene TRBJ2-3; 14 bases align to TRBD2. The germline CDR1 and CDR2 sequences are SNHLY and FYNNEI. The CDR3 is 14 residues long. With V trimmed by 6 bases and J by 8 bases, 4 bases remained unmatched. The CDR3 sequence is CASSGTSGGGTQYF. The DNA for the CDR3 is TGTGCCAGCAGCGGGACTAGCGGGGGAGGTACGCAGTATTTT.

The rearrangement links TRBV5-8 to TRBJ1-5; possible D gene TRBD1, 6 bases. The V gene lost 0 bases and the J gene lost 2 bases, with 12 bases spanning the gap. The CDR3 has 16 amino acids. Looked up from germline, CDR1 is SGHTS and CDR2 is YDEGEE. For the CDR3, the DNA is TGTGCCAGCAGCTTGGTGGCGGGGGCAGGCAATCAGCCCCAGCATTTT. It yields the protein CASSLVAGAGNQPQHF.

The gene calls are TRBV29-1 and TRBJ2-7; D is possibly TRBD1 (5 bases). CDR3 length equals 13 residues. Germline assignment: CDR1 SQVTM and CDR2 ANQGSEA. V shed 4 bases and J shed 0 bases, with 10 bases lying between them. The CDR3 DNA sequence: TGCAGCGTTGTACAGGAAGACTCCTACGAGCAGTACTTC. It specifies CSVVQEDSYEQYF.

The rearrangement uses TRBV6-1 and TRBJ2-6; D is uncertain. CDR3 length: 14 amino acids. Germline CDR1 and CDR2: MNHNS and SASEGT. V was pared by 4 bases and J by 0 bases, with 4 bases between. The CDR3 sequence is CASSGLSGANVLTF. The CDR3 region has the DNA TGTGCCAGCAGTGGGCTCTCTGGGGCCAACGTCCTGACTTTC.

The V and J genes are TRBV27 and TRBJ2-5, with D perhaps TRBD1 (5 bases). The J call may be mistaken, given a closer DNA end match to TRBJ2-7. Per germline, CDR1 MNHEY and CDR2 SMNVEV (reference sequence). The CDR3 contains 17 residues. The CDR3 nucleotides read TGTGCCAGCAGCAAATCCCCTCCGGCAGGGATAAACTACGAGCAGTACTTC. This gives the protein CASSKSPPAGINYEQYF.

The chain links TRBV2 to TRBJ2-7; possible D gene TRBD2, 6 bases. V was shortened by 6 bases and J by 6 bases, with 15 bases between the two germline ends. Germline CDR1 SNHLY, CDR2 FYNNEI. This CDR3 spans 13 amino acids. The CDR3 here is CASRGDWSGEQYF. CDR3 in DNA: TGTGCCAGCAGGGGGGACTGGAGTGGCGAGCAGTACTTC.

Here the CDR3 DNA reads TGTGCCAGCAGTTCTTTCTTTAGGGGCCACGAGCAGTACTTC. It is translated as CASSSFFRGHEQYF. The rearrangement links TRBV28 to TRBJ2-5; D is possibly TRBD1 (5 bases). The J call is doubtful: the DNA matches TRBJ2-7 better. Germline assignment: CDR1 MDHEN and CDR2 SYDVKM. This CDR3 has 14 residues.

The chain carries TRBV5-5 and TRBJ2-7, with TRBD2 matching 7 bases. The CDR3 runs to 15 residues. CDR1 and CDR2 from the germline V gene are SGHKS and YYEKEE (reference sequence). Losses at the gene ends were 2 bases for V and 3 bases for J; bases not matched to a gene: 8. For the CDR3, the DNA is TGTGCCAGCAGCTTCGGGGGGATAGGGTTCTACGAGCAGTACTTC. This codes for CASSFGGIGFYEQYF. Complete variable domain (other parts from reference TRBV5-5 and TRBJ2-7): DAGVTQSPTHLIKTRGQQVTLRCSPISGHKSVSWYQQVLGQGPQFIFQYYEKEERGRGNFPDRFSARQFPNYSSELNVNALLLGDSALYLCASSFGGIGFYEQYFGPGTRLTVT.

The rearrangement uses TRBV7-2 and TRBJ2-4; D unclear. Per the germline V gene, CDR1 is SGHTA and CDR2 is FQGNSA. V lost 5 bases, J lost 11 bases, and 19 bases lay in between. The CDR3 covers 14 residues. The CDR3 sequence: CASSPQAPVLFQYF. The CDR3 DNA follows: TGTGCCAGCAGCCCCCAAGCTCCCGTCCTGTTTCAGTACTTC. The whole variable domain, filled in from reference TRBV7-2 and TRBJ2-4, reads GAGVSQSPSNKVTEKGKDVELRCDPISGHTALYWYRQSLGQGLEFLIYFQGNSAPDKSGLPSDRFSAERTGGSVSTLTIQRTQQEDSAVYLCASSPQAPVLFQYFGAGTRLSVL.

The chain carries TRBV18 and TRBJ2-6, with 9 positions matching TRBD1. J was trimmed by 1 base and V by 6 bases; bases with no gene match: 7. Germline CDR1 KGHSH, CDR2 LQKENI. The CDR3 consists of 17 residues. The CDR3 here is CASSPSGQGSGANVLTF. For the CDR3, the DNA is TGTGCCAGCTCGCCCTCGGGACAGGGATCTGGGGCCAACGTCCTGACTTTC.

V is TRBV19 and J is TRBJ2-1, with 10 positions matching TRBD2. Germline CDR1 and CDR2: LNHDA and SQIVND (reference sequence). This CDR3 contains 16 residues. V was pared by 5 bases and J by 6 bases, with 10 bases of the junction left unmatched. The chain's CDR3 is CASSPRGSGRVNEQFF. The CDR3 bases are TGTGCCAGTAGTCCCCGGGGGAGCGGGAGGGTCAATGAGCAGTTCTTC.

V gene TRBV7-8 combines with J gene TRBJ2-2; D may be TRBD1 (6 bases). The V gene's germline CDR1 is SGHVS and CDR2 FQNEAQ. V was trimmed by 2 bases and J by 5 bases, leaving 12 bases between them. The CDR3 totals 15 residues. This CDR3 reads CASSLTGKETGELFF. The CDR3, as DNA: TGTGCCAGCAGCTTAACAGGGAAGGAAACCGGGGAGCTGTTTTTT. The entire variable domain, with the rest obtained from reference TRBV7-8 and TRBJ2-2, is as follows: GAGVSQSPRYKVAKRGQDVALRCDPISGHVSLFWYQQALGQGPEFLTYFQNEAQLDKSGLPSDRFFAERPEGSVSTLKIQRTQQEDSAVYLCASSLTGKETGELFFGEGSRLTVL.

The rearrangement links TRBV5-4 to TRBJ2-1; the D gene is possibly TRBD1 (6 bases). With 9 bases removed from V and 2 bases from J, the gap between germline ends came to 18 bases. Germline CDR1 is SGHNT and CDR2 is YYREEE (reference sequence). The CDR3 covers 15 residues. In DNA, the CDR3 is TGTGCCACCGAGGGGGAGAGGGGCGCCTACAATGAGCAGTTCTTC. This translates into CATEGERGAYNEQFF.

The rearrangement joins TRBV6-1 to TRBJ2-1; 7 bases fit TRBD2. Looked up from germline, CDR1 is MNHNS and CDR2 is SASEGT. This CDR3 region has 15 residues. V lost 3 bases to trimming and J lost 4 bases; unmatched junction nucleotides: 6. The CDR3 nucleotides read TGTGCCAGCAGTGATGGGAGGGGACTTTACAATGAGCAGTTCTTC. Translating it yields CASSDGRGLYNEQFF.

This sequence joins TRBV15 and TRBJ1-2; perhaps TRBD1 as D (6 bases). V dropped 3 bases and J dropped 5 bases, with 19 bases sitting between them. Germline V gene lookup returns CDR1 LNHNV and CDR2 YYDKDF (reference sequence). The CDR3 covers 16 residues. CDR3 loop: CATSRTPGVPRYGYTF. The CDR3 nucleotides read TGTGCCACCAGCAGGACGCCAGGGGTGCCTAGATATGGCTACACCTTC.

The chain carries TRBV7-2 and TRBJ2-1; 7 bases map to TRBD1. The V and J ends lost 5 bases and 3 bases, in that order; junction bases with no gene match: 7. The CDR3 runs 15 residues. Per the germline V gene, CDR1 is SGHTA and CDR2 is FQGNSA. The CDR3, as DNA: TGTGCCAGCAGCACCGGGACAGCTGTCTACAATGAGCAGTTCTTC. Its translation: CASSTGTAVYNEQFF.

V usage is TRBV7-2 and J usage is TRBJ2-3, with D perhaps matching TRBD2 (5 bases). The CDR3 has 15 residues. V lost 1 base and J lost 4, with 12 bases in between. Per the germline V gene, CDR1 is SGHTA and CDR2 is FQGNSA. CDR3 in DNA: TGTGCCAGCAGCTTAGACGTGGGAGCCCCAGATACGCAGTATTTT. Amino acid sequence: CASSLDVGAPDTQYF.

This CDR3 reads CASSLKQSGGGGSTDTQYF. CDR3 nucleotide sequence: TGCGCCAGCAGCTTGAAGCAGAGTGGGGGCGGGGGAAGCACAGATACGCAGTATTTT. The chain combines TRBV5-1 with TRBJ2-3, with D perhaps TRBD2 (7 bases). The ends were cut back, 1 base at V and 0 bases at J, with 21 bases in the middle. The CDR3 length is 19 residues. The germline V gene encodes CDR1 SGHRS and CDR2 YFSETQ.

The V call is TRBV6-5, the J call TRBJ2-7; a weak D match, TRBD2 (5 bases). The CDR3 consists of 14 residues. V was clipped by 6 bases and J by 4 bases, with 16 bases between them. Germline V gene data show CDR1 as MNHEY and CDR2 as SVGAGI. The CDR3 reads CASSRIASLYEQYF. The CDR3 bases are TGTGCCAGCAGCCGAATAGCGTCTCTGTACGAGCAGTACTTC.

The rearrangement uses TRBV27 and TRBJ1-1, with 8 bases lining up with TRBD1. Germline V gene data show CDR1 as MNHEY and CDR2 as SMNVEV (reference sequence). The CDR3 extends over 13 amino acids. Trimming removed 6 bases from V and 4 bases from J; junction bases left unmatched: 4. CDR3 loop: CASRSTGGTEAFF. The CDR3 DNA follows: TGTGCCAGCAGGAGTACAGGGGGCACTGAAGCTTTCTTT.

This chain links TRBV29-1 with TRBJ2-5; TRBD1 aligns across 10 bases. Germline CDR1 and CDR2: SQVTM and ANQGSEA. This CDR3 is 13 amino acids long. J lost 5 bases, V lost 7 bases, and 7 bases had no gene match. The chain's CDR3 is CSANGQGGETQYF. Here the CDR3 DNA reads TGCAGCGCCAACGGACAGGGGGGGGAGACCCAGTACTTC.

The genes are TRBV9 and TRBJ2-1; 13 bases align to TRBD2. J lost 6 bases, V lost 4 bases, and 10 bases had no gene match. This CDR3 comprises 17 residues. Germline values: CDR1 SGDLS, CDR2 YYNGEE. This CDR3 reads CASSLGLAGRGGNEQFF. The CDR3 DNA follows: TGTGCCAGCAGCCTGGGACTAGCGGGAAGGGGAGGCAATGAGCAGTTCTTC.

The chain couples TRBV10-3 to TRBJ2-7; the match to TRBD2 covers 7 bases. The CDR3 is 15 amino acids. CDR1 is ENHRY, CDR2 SYGVKD, per germline. J gave up 2 bases and V 6 bases, and 10 bases lay outside the gene matches. The CDR3 here is CAISRGDLNPYEQYF. Written as DNA, the CDR3 is TGTGCCATCAGCCGGGGGGACCTAAATCCCTACGAGCAGTACTTC.

V and J are TRBV5-1 and TRBJ2-7; 12 bases line up with TRBD2. CDR1 SGHRS and CDR2 YFSETQ come from the germline V gene. V lost 1 base, J lost 1 base, and 9 bases stayed unmatched. The CDR3 length is 18 residues. The CDR3 coding sequence is TGCGCCAGCAGCTTGAGATCTAGCGGGAGGGAACCGTCCTACGAGCAGTACTTC. This sequence encodes CASSLRSSGREPSYEQYF.

The J gene is TRBJ2-6, the V gene TRBV5-4; 7 bases line up with TRBD1. Germline V gene lookup returns CDR1 SGHNT and CDR2 YYREEE (reference sequence). This CDR3 contains 15 residues. J gave up 7 bases and V 6 bases, and 10 bases lay outside the gene matches. CDR3 coding DNA: TGTGCCAGCACCACCCCCGACAGGGAAGCCAACGTCCTGACTTTC. Its protein is CASTTPDREANVLTF. Based on the CDR3 plus reference TRBV5-4 and TRBJ2-6, the full variable domain is ETGVTQSPTHLIKTRGQQVTLRCSSQSGHNTVSWYQQALGQGPQFIFQYYREEENGRGNFPPRFSGLQFPNYSSELNVNALELDDSALYLCASTTPDREANVLTFGAGSRLTVL.

The rearrangement joins TRBV7-8 to TRBJ1-4; D is unclear. The CDR3 is 15 amino acids. V dropped 1 base and J dropped 5 bases, with 11 bases sitting between them. The germline CDR1 and CDR2 sequences are SGHVS and FQNEAQ. The CDR3 protein is CASSLGPWANEKLFF. CDR3 nucleotide sequence: TGTGCCAGCAGCTTAGGGCCCTGGGCGAATGAAAAACTGTTTTTT.

The J gene is TRBJ2-3, the V gene TRBV4-2; TRBD2 is a possible D gene (7 bases). Per germline, CDR1 LGHNA and CDR2 YNFKEQ. CDR3 size: 15 residues. V was pared by 1 base and J by 2 bases, with 10 bases between. CDR3 in DNA: TGTGCCAGCAGCCAAGCGGGGGGCAACACAGATACGCAGTATTTT. Protein: CASSQAGGNTDTQYF.

The chain joins TRBV30 to TRBJ1-1, with TRBD1 as a possible D gene (5 bases). The V end was cut by 0 bases, the J end by 11 bases, with 10 bases between. CDR1 is GTSNPN, CDR2 SVGIG, per germline (reference sequence). The CDR3 runs 11 residues. CDR3 coding DNA: TGTGCCTGGAGTGTAGAGGGGAGGGCTTTCTTT. Its translation is CAWSVEGRAFF.